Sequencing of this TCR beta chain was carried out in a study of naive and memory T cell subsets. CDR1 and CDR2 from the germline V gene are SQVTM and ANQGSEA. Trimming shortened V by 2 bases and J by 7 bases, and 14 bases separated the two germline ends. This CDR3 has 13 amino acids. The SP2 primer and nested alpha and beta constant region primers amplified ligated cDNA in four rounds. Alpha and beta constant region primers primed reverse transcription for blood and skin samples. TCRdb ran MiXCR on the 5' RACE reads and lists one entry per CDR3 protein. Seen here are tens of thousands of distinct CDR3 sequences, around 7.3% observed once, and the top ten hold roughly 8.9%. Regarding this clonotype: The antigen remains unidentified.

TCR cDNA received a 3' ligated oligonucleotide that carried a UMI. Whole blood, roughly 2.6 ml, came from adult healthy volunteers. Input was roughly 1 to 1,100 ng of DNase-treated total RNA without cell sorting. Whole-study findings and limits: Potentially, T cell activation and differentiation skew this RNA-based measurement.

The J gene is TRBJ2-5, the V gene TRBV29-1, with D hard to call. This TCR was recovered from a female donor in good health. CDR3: CSVEIQTRGTQYF. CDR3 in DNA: TGCAGCGTTGAAATCCAAACCCGAGGGACCCAGTACTTC.